A selection of T cell receptor beta chains follows, all from one sample in a study of cytomegalovirus exposure and HLA in healthy donors. This table comes from immunoSEQ multiplex PCR, and its TCRdb copy is limited to in-frame clones, with some not included. The data show 150,000 to 200,000 clones, around 86% seen once. What was sequenced was PBMCs. These receptors all stem from a woman between 45 and 65 years old in good health and CMV-seropositive. Both conserved end residues are part of each CDR3. Fields, in order: CDR3 length, V gene, J gene, CDR3 protein.

length: 15
V: TRBV6-5
J: TRBJ1-6
CDR3: CASSSSAQGSSPLHF

length: 15
V: TRBV7-2
J: TRBJ2-7
CDR3: CASSLGASGFYEQYF

length: 14
V: TRBV19
J: TRBJ1-5
CDR3: CASSIQGYNQPQHF

length: 14
V: TRBV9
J: TRBJ2-4
CDR3: CASSAGLAKNIQYF

length: 12
V: TRBV7-9
J: TRBJ1-2
CDR3: CSSSLAEVGYTF

length: 8
V: TRBV20-1
J: TRBJ2-1
CDR3: CRAGSRFF

length: 16
V: TRBV5-6
J: TRBJ2-5
CDR3: CASSFVLSAVQETQYF

length: 15
V: TRBV28
J: TRBJ2-1
CDR3: CASSPGTGGNNEQFF

length: 14
V: TRBV11-2
J: TRBJ1-2
CDR3: CASSSGQAWYGYTF

length: 16
V: TRBV7-8
J: TRBJ2-1
CDR3: CASSRLAGASSNEQFF

length: 12
V: TRBV28
J: TRBJ2-7
CDR3: CASSLEAYEQYF

length: 17
V: TRBV5-4
J: TRBJ2-1
CDR3: CASSPGGAGGSYNEQFF

length: 16
V: TRBV5-1
J: TRBJ1-6
CDR3: CASSLVGGAGNSPLHF

length: 15
V: TRBV11-2
J: TRBJ2-7
CDR3: CASSLVAGLSYEQYF

length: 18
V: TRBV12-2
J: TRBJ2-7
CDR3: CASRRNRGSGRETYEQYF

length: 14
V: TRBV4-2
J: TRBJ2-5
CDR3: CASSQEERGETQYF

length: 13
V: TRBV6-5
J: TRBJ2-5
CDR3: CASSRGRQETQYF

length: 14
V: TRBV11-2
J: TRBJ2-1
CDR3: CASSLVLAGGEQFF

length: 13
V: TRBV9
J: TRBJ1-2
CDR3: CASRGGEEDGYTF

length: 15
V: TRBV19
J: TRBJ2-1
CDR3: CASTPTSISYNEQFF

length: 14
V: TRBV28
J: TRBJ2-5
CDR3: CASSFLASLETQYF

length: 18
V: TRBV4-1
J: TRBJ1-5
CDR3: CASSRTESGEGLNQSQHF

length: 14
V: TRBV5-1
J: TRBJ2-7
CDR3: CASSLTASSYEQYF

length: 11
V: TRBV5-6
J: TRBJ2-1
CDR3: CASSLNNEQFF

length: 15
V: TRBV5-1
J: TRBJ2-3
CDR3: CASSFVAGVGDTQYF

length: 15
V: TRBV7-3
J: TRBJ2-7
CDR3: CASSPSGTGDYEQYF

length: 15
V: TRBV6-5
J: TRBJ1-2
CDR3: CASTRPGQALRGYTF

length: 14
V: TRBV11-2
J: TRBJ2-1
CDR3: CASSLDPRVGEQFF

length: 15
V: TRBV5-1
J: TRBJ2-5
CDR3: CASSTLIAGAGEQYF

length: 12
V: TRBV18
J: TRBJ2-1
CDR3: CASSLDVNEQFF

length: 13
V: TRBV28
J: TRBJ1-2
CDR3: CASSTGVDYGYTF

length: 17
V: TRBV11-2
J: TRBJ1-4
CDR3: CASSLDLPGQFNEKLFF

length: 17
V: TRBV2
J: TRBJ2-7
CDR3: CASSEGWSAGGTYEQYF

length: 14
V: TRBV7-3
J: TRBJ2-1
CDR3: CASSSRLAGDEQFF

length: 13
V: TRBV29-1
J: TRBJ1-1
CDR3: CSVEGRGNTEAFF

length: 14
V: TRBV27
J: TRBJ1-1
CDR3: CASSLWGRDTEAFF

length: 13
V: TRBV2
J: TRBJ2-2
CDR3: CASTPEKSGELFF

length: 13
V: TRBV10-2
J: TRBJ2-7
CDR3: CASSRQGDDEQYF

length: 16
V: TRBV9
J: TRBJ1-6
CDR3: CASSVGGLPYNSPLHF

length: 15
V: TRBV28
J: TRBJ2-7
CDR3: CASSGNRDSGYEQYF

length: 15
V: TRBV4-1
J: TRBJ2-3
CDR3: CASSLNSAAADTQYF

length: 12
V: TRBV7-9
J: TRBJ2-7
CDR3: CASSWERYEQYF

length: 22
V: TRBV21-1
J: TRBJ2-3
CDR3: CASSPLRGPPTLLISSPDTQYF

length: 14
V: TRBV2
J: TRBJ2-7
CDR3: CASSTGTRTYEQYF

length: 14
V: TRBV28
J: TRBJ1-2
CDR3: CASSSSGGRNGYTF

length: 14
V: TRBV7-8
J: TRBJ2-5
CDR3: CASSLDGGGETQYF

length: 12
V: TRBV19
J: TRBJ2-5
CDR3: CASMGLEETQYF

length: 13
V: TRBV2
J: TRBJ2-4
CDR3: CASGDSRANIQYF

length: 15
V: TRBV2
J: TRBJ2-7
CDR3: CASSLSQSPPYEQYF